Below are 5 T cell receptor beta chains sequenced from a single sample in a study of sequential checkpoint blockade in melanoma. Regarding treatment: randomized to nivolumab then ipilimumab (arm A) or the reverse (arm B). Sequenced by immunoSEQ multiplex PCR; TCRdb stores in-frame clones only, minus some. The sample shows around 18,000 clones, around two thirds of them seen only once. The specimen was CD8+ T cells sorted from blood (inferred from file names), collected from a patient given nivolumab and ipilimumab in sequence. The receptors stem from a human donor with melanoma.

The CDR3 region is CASSLAGQGPIDYGYTF. The CDR3 DNA reads TGTGCCAGCAGCTTAGCGGGACAGGGACCCATCGACTATGGCTACACCTTC. The rearrangement uses TRBV7-9 and TRBJ1-2, with 9 bases that match TRBD1. This CDR3 contains 17 residues. Germline-derived CDR1 and CDR2 are SEHNR and FQNEAQ (reference sequence). J gave up 3 bases and V 0 bases, and 8 bases lay outside the gene matches.

The chain employs TRBV9 and TRBJ2-5, with 7 bases identical to TRBD1. The germline V gene encodes CDR1 SGDLS and CDR2 YYNGEE. After removal of 4 bases from V and 5 bases from J, the junction contained 8 bases not matched to a gene. This CDR3 spans 14 amino acids. The CDR3 region has the DNA TGTGCCAGCAGCTCCCGGGACAGCGTTGAGACCCAGTACTTC. Its translation is CASSSRDSVETQYF.

The chain is built from TRBV4-1 and TRBJ2-7; 7 bases match TRBD1. CDR1 and CDR2 (germline): MGHRA, YSYEKL. This CDR3 region has 14 residues. V was clipped by 3 bases and J by 6 bases; unmatched bases: 8. This CDR3 reads CASSQRTGLGEQYF. The CDR3 region has the DNA TGCGCCAGCAGCCAGAGGACAGGCCTAGGCGAGCAGTACTTC.

The chain recombines TRBV12-5 with TRBJ1-1; TRBD1 aligns across 7 bases. The CDR3 totals 14 residues. The ends lost 7 bases at V and 2 bases at J; junction bases unmatched: 7. Germline V gene data show CDR1 as LGHNT and CDR2 as FRNRAP. CDR3 nucleotides: TGTGCTAGTGTAGGGGGCTACAGTAACACTGAAGCTTTCTTT. Translating it yields CASVGGYSNTEAFF.

The chain couples TRBV30 to TRBJ2-2, with TRBD2 matching over 7 bases. The trim removed 2 bases at V and 4 bases at J, leaving 7 bases unmatched. From germline, CDR1 is GTSNPN and CDR2 SVGIG (reference sequence). The CDR3 is 15 residues long. CDR3 protein: CAWSTGTISTGELFF. CDR3 coding DNA: TGTGCCTGGAGTACCGGGACTATAAGCACCGGGGAGCTGTTTTTT.